The present entry profiles one T cell receptor (beta chain) with its context. V lost 6 bases, J lost 5 bases, and 16 bases lay in between. CDR3 length: 14 residues. CDR1 and CDR2 from the germline V gene are SGHTA and FQGTGA. Treatment specified: oral pan-JAK inhibitor, 5-10 mg twice daily. These data belong to a study of CD8+ T cells in alopecia areata. cDNA serving as the sequencing template came from extracted, reverse transcribed RNA. Data came from immunoSEQ multiplex PCR; TCRdb stores just in-frame clones and leaves some out. The table lists 110,000 or so clones, 50% to 65% of them singletons. The source material was CD4+ T cells sorted from blood, sampled at week 24, from a patient treated with tofacitinib. The sequence was obtained from a human donor with alopecia areata. The gene calls are TRBV7-3 and TRBJ2-5, with D possibly called TRBD1 or TRBD2 (5 bases each). CDR3 amino acids: CASSGIGTSETQYF. CDR3 DNA sequence: TGTGCCAGCAGTGGAATCGGGACGAGTGAGACCCAGTACTTC. Full variable domain (rest looked up from reference TRBV7-3 and TRBJ2-5): GAGVSQTPSNKVTEKGKYVELRCDPISGHTALYWYRQSLGQGPEFLIYFQGTGAADDSGLPNDRFFAVRPEGSVSTLKIQRTERGDSAVYLCASSGIGTSETQYFGPGTRLLVL.